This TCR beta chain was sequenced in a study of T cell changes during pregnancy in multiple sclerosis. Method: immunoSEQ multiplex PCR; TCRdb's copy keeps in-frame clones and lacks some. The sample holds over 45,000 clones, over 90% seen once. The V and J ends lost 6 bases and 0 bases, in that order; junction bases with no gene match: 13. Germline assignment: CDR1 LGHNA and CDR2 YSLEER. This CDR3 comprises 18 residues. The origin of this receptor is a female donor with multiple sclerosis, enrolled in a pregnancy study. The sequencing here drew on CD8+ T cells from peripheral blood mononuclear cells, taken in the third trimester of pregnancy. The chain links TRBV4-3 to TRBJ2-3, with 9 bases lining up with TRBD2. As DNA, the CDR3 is TGCGCCAGCAGGGGTTCTAGCGGGACCTTTTCTAGCACAGATACGCAGTATTTT. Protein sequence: CASRGSSGTFSSTDTQYF.